This entry lists 9 T cell receptor beta chains sequenced from one sample in a study of T cell repertoires in cytomegalovirus infection (dated by TCRdb to about 2019). The treatment or condition label for this specimen denotes: in vitro stimulation with specific CMV peptide epitopes to enrich CMV-specific T cells. The reads were generated on an Illumina HiSeq 1500. TCRdb reworked the public reads: Q25 trimming with fastp, MiXCR clone assembly, productive beta chains retained. Every entry covers one CDR3 protein and lists the most common genes and DNA from its rows. This sample lists around 540,000 distinct CDR3 sequences; 30% to 35% were detected once. The ten top clones hold roughly 16% of the sample. Their antigen targets remain unknown. The sequencing here drew on cultured PBMCs, taken from culture after CMV antigen stimulation. These receptors were collected from a human donor in good health (CMV status not recorded). Some clones in this sample may be carry-over from other donors' samples.

The chain employs TRBV20-1 and TRBJ2-5; D tentatively reads TRBD1 or TRBD2 (5 bases each). The CDR3 covers 13 residues. CDR1 is DFQATT and CDR2 is SNEGSKA in the germline V gene (reference sequence). The V end was cut by 6 bases, the J end by 5 bases, with 16 bases between. In DNA, the CDR3 is TGCAGTGCCACCTGGGACGCTCGGGAGACCCAGTACTTC. Protein sequence: CSATWDARETQYF.

This clonotype was picked up a small number of times. The gene calls are TRBV12-3 or TRBV12-4 and TRBJ2-3, with 10 bases aligning to TRBD2. Unmatched junction bases numbered 16, after V lost 3 bases and J lost 4 bases. The CDR3 spans 19 residues. CDR3 DNA: TGTGCCAGCAGTTTCCCTGCTAGCGGGAGTAACCGGGCGGCAGATACGCAGTATTTT. It yields the protein CASSFPASGSNRAADTQYF.

The chain carries TRBV7-2 and TRBJ2-7; unclear D gene. V shed 1 base and J shed 0 bases, with 10 bases lying between them. The CDR3 totals 15 residues. Germline lookup yields CDR1 SGHTA and CDR2 FQGNSA. CDR3 bases: TGTGCCAGCAGCTTAGGACTCGCTAGCTCCTACGAGCAGTACTTC. Translating gives CASSLGLASSYEQYF.

This chain links TRBV7-2 with TRBJ1-6, with D hard to call. V was cut by 1 base and J by 3 bases, with 7 bases left in between. CDR1 and CDR2 from the germline V gene are SGHTA and FQGNSA. This CDR3 spans 15 amino acids. The CDR3: CASSLEGSYNSPLHF. Here the CDR3 DNA reads TGTGCCAGCAGCTTAGAGGGCAGCTATAATTCACCCCTCCACTTT.

This clonotype was detected a few times. V is TRBV6-2 or TRBV6-3 and J is TRBJ2-1; possible D gene TRBD1, 6 bases. Looked up from germline, CDR1 is MNHEY and CDR2 is SVGEGT. The CDR3 loop spans 15 amino acids. The V end lost 6 bases, the J end lost 3 bases, and 15 bases lay between the germline ends. CDR3 bases: TGTGCCAGCAGCCAAGACAGGTTGGGCTACAATGAGCAGTTCTTC. It codes for CASSQDRLGYNEQFF.

The gene calls are TRBV28 and TRBJ2-7; tentative D call: TRBD1 (7 bases). V dropped 7 bases and J dropped 6 bases, with 19 bases sitting between them. CDR1 is MDHEN, CDR2 SYDVKM, per germline. The CDR3 spans 14 residues. The DNA for the CDR3 is TGTGCCAGCAAGCGTCAGGGGGGCTTTGGCGAGCAGTACTTC. Residues: CASKRQGGFGEQYF.

The J gene is TRBJ2-7, the V gene TRBV28, with 11 bases aligning to TRBD2. CDR1 and CDR2 from the germline V gene are MDHEN and SYDVKM. The CDR3 consists of 14 residues. V was clipped by 8 bases and J by 4 bases; unmatched bases: 7. The CDR3 nucleotides read TGTGCCAGCCGGTTCACTAGCGGGAGTTACGAGCAGTACTTC. Encoded protein: CASRFTSGSYEQYF.

Comments on this clonotype: At one end, the junction sequence differs from germline, possibly due to a read error. The gene calls are TRBV5-6 and TRBJ2-7; a weak D match, TRBD1 (6 bases). The length of the CDR3 is 13 residues. Germline lookup yields CDR1 SGHDT and CDR2 YYEEEE. For the CDR3, the DNA is TGTGCCAGCAGCTTATCCGACAGGATCACTACGGGCTTC. This translates into CASSLSDRITTGF.

This clonotype was found a few times. This chain joins TRBV7-6 and TRBJ2-1, with a tentative D call TRBD2 (5 bases). CDR3 size: 15 residues. Germline CDR1 is SGHVS and CDR2 is FNYEAQ. V dropped 3 bases and J dropped 4 bases, with 13 bases sitting between them. The CDR3 coding sequence is TGTGCCAGCAGCTTTAGCGAGTACGCTTACAATGAGCAGTTCTTC. It codes for CASSFSEYAYNEQFF.